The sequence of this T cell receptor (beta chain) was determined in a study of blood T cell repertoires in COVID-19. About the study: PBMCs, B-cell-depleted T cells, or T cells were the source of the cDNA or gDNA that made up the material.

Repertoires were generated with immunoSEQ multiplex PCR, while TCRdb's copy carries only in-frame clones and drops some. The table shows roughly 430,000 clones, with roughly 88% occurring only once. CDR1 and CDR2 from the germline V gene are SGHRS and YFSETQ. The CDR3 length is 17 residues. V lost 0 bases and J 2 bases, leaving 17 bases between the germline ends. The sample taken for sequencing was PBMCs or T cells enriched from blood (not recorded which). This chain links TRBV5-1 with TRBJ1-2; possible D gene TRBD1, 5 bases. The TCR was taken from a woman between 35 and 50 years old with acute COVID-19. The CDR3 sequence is CASSLDGATQLNYGYTF. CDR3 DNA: TGCGCCAGCAGCTTGGATGGGGCCACCCAACTAAACTATGGCTACACCTTC.